This T cell receptor beta chain is drawn from a study of T cells in localized non-small cell lung cancer. Study-wide results and caveats: Only one tumor region was sequenced, so heterogeneity remains possible. There were a median around 57 of the top 100 tumor clones appearing in adjacent lung. Uninvolved adjacent lung had higher T cell clonality than tumor and all other tissues.

The germline gives CDR1 SGHTA, CDR2 FQGTGA. The CDR3 length is 15 residues. The V end was cut by 5 bases, the J end by 3 bases, with 15 bases between. Assay used: immunoSEQ multiplex PCR; TCRdb lists only in-frame clones, some missing. Here the sample spans around 33,000 clones, around 92% being singletons. With regard to this clone: Antigen unknown.

The sequence came from a female donor aged 60 or older with stage I lung adenocarcinoma. This sequence joins TRBV7-3 and TRBJ2-3; D may be TRBD2 (7 bases). The sequencing here drew on peripheral blood, taken before any cancer treatment. The CDR3, as DNA: TGTGCCAGCAGCCGGGACGGGGGGCCGACAGATACGCAGTATTTT. Translated, it gives CASSRDGGPTDTQYF.